The rows below give T cell receptor beta chains drawn from one sample of a study of Ad26.COV2.S vaccination and SARS-CoV-2 variants. The method was immunoSEQ multiplex PCR; TCRdb's version includes in-frame clones alone and lacks a portion of them. The data hold roughly 350,000 clones, with about 86% observed a single time. Material: peripheral blood, obtained in a trial of Ad26.COV2.S vaccine versus placebo. These receptors all come from a person between 18 and 59 years old who received the Ad26.COV2.S COVID-19 vaccine or a placebo. Both conserved end residues are part of each CDR3. The D gene is left open where the match is weak. Size tells how often a clone was seen (once, few, many) or the class of an expanded clone, and some rows leave it out.

clone size,V gene,CDR3 length,D gene,J gene,CDR3 protein,CDR3 DNA
-,TRBV11-2,14,-,TRBJ1-1,CASSFLGLNTEAFF,TGTGCCAGCAGCTTCTTAGGGTTGAACACTGAAGCTTTCTTT
-,TRBV11-2,14,TRBD1,TRBJ2-7,CASSLGQGRGEQYF,TGTGCCAGCAGCTTAGGACAGGGAAGGGGCGAGCAGTACTTC
-,TRBV19,14,-,TRBJ1-4,CASSVGGRNEKLFF,TGTGCCAGTTCCGTGGGGGGCAGGAATGAAAAACTGTTTTTT
-,TRBV12-3/TRBV12-4,13,TRBD2,TRBJ2-1,CASRKGTINEQFF,TGTGCCAGCAGAAAAGGGACTATCAATGAGCAGTTCTTC
-,TRBV4-1,14,-,TRBJ2-1,CASSHPLRLNEQFF,TGCGCCAGCAGCCACCCTTTGAGGCTCAATGAGCAGTTCTTC
few,TRBV12-3/TRBV12-4,13,-,TRBJ2-7,CASRLDSSYEQYF,TGTGCCAGCAGGCTGGACAGCTCCTACGAGCAGTACTTC
-,TRBV6-2/TRBV6-3,19,TRBD1,TRBJ1-6,CASSYTGTGGRLYNSPLHF,TGTGCCAGCAGTTACACCGGGACAGGAGGACGACTTTATAATTCACCCCTCCACTTT
-,TRBV4-3,16,-,TRBJ2-6,CASSQEEGTGANVLTF,TGCGCCAGCAGCCAAGAGGAAGGGACTGGGGCCAACGTCCTGACTTTC
-,TRBV28,14,TRBD2,TRBJ2-7,CASSSGTSPYEQYF,TGTGCCAGCAGCTCCGGGACTAGCCCATACGAGCAGTACTTC
-,TRBV13,17,TRBD2,TRBJ2-2,CASSPTTSGSLPGELFF,TGTGCCAGCAGCCCCACTACTAGCGGGAGTTTGCCGGGGGAGCTGTTTTTT
many,TRBV28,16,TRBD1,TRBJ1-6,CASSDGTGGLYSPLHF,TGTGCCAGCAGTGACGGGACAGGGGGTCTCTATTCACCCCTCCACTTT
-,TRBV28,11,-,TRBJ2-2,CASGGAGELFF,TGTGCCAGCGGCGGGGCCGGGGAGCTGTTTTTT
once,TRBV4-1,17,TRBD1,TRBJ1-2,CASSQGGQGAANYGYTF,TGCGCCAGCAGCCAAGGAGGCCAGGGGGCAGCTAACTATGGCTACACCTTC
few,TRBV7-9,16,-,TRBJ2-7,CASSPSPGPYGYEQYF,TGTGCCAGCAGCCCCTCCCCAGGACCTTATGGGTACGAGCAGTACTTC
-,TRBV18,16,-,TRBJ2-5,CASSPITRAGEETQYF,TGTGCCAGCTCACCCATCACCAGGGCAGGGGAGGAGACCCAGTACTTC
-,TRBV27,13,-,TRBJ1-1,CASSSGDYTEAFF,TGTGCCAGCAGTTCAGGGGATTACACTGAAGCTTTCTTT
-,TRBV12-3/TRBV12-4,13,-,TRBJ2-1,CASSLPPGRPPLF,TGTGCCAGCAGTTTACCGCCAGGACGCCCCCCGCTCTTC
-,TRBV12-3/TRBV12-4,13,TRBD1,TRBJ1-1,CASSRQGAEKAFF,TGTGCCAGCAGTAGACAGGGGGCAGAGAAAGCTTTCTTT
-,TRBV25-1,13,TRBD2,TRBJ2-1,CASTLAGDNEQFF,TGTGCCAGCACACTAGCGGGGGACAATGAGCAGTTCTTC
-,TRBV2,14,-,TRBJ2-3,CASSAGAYTDTQYF,TGTGCCAGCAGTGCAGGGGCCTACACAGATACGCAGTATTTT
-,TRBV2,14,-,TRBJ1-5,CASTGGLSNQPQHF,TGTGCCAGCACCGGGGGGCTTAGCAATCAGCCCCAGCATTTT
-,TRBV19,15,TRBD1,TRBJ2-3,CASGDRGTLTDTQYF,TGTGCCAGTGGGGACAGGGGCACCCTCACAGATACGCAGTATTTT
once,TRBV19,17,TRBD1,TRBJ2-3,CASSIRRTGGVSDTQYF,TGTGCCAGTAGTATCCGCCGGACAGGGGGCGTATCGGATACGCAGTATTTT
-,TRBV5-1,13,-,TRBJ1-2,CASSTLDYYGYTF,TGCGCCAGCAGCACACTCGATTACTATGGCTACACCTTC
-,TRBV5-1,12,-,TRBJ2-1,CASSLPPNEQFF,TGCGCCAGCAGCTTACCCCCCAATGAGCAGTTCTTC
-,TRBV4-2,15,-,TRBJ1-3,CASSQDLGSGNTIYF,TGTGCCAGCAGCCAAGATCTGGGCTCTGGAAACACCATATATTTT
-,TRBV5-6,16,TRBD2,TRBJ2-3,CASSSIMGGSTDTQYF,TGTGCCAGCAGCTCCATCATGGGCGGGAGTACAGATACGCAGTATTTT
-,TRBV5-8,15,-,TRBJ1-2,CASSLRITGAGGYTF,TGTGCCAGCAGCTTGCGAATTACGGGGGCAGGTGGCTACACCTTC
-,TRBV19,17,TRBD2,TRBJ2-1,CASSVLGEGPRYNEQFF,TGTGCCAGTAGTGTTTTGGGGGAGGGCCCCCGATACAATGAGCAGTTCTTC
-,TRBV28,15,TRBD1,TRBJ1-3,CASRSQGVYGNTIYF,TGTGCCAGCAGGTCACAGGGGGTTTATGGAAACACCATATATTTT
few,TRBV10-2,19,TRBD1,TRBJ2-6,CASSGSLGQIYSGANVLTF,TGCGCCAGCAGTGGATCACTGGGACAGATTTACTCTGGGGCCAACGTCCTGACTTTC
-,TRBV7-9,14,-,TRBJ1-6,CASSLEGRNSPLHF,TGTGCCAGCAGCTTAGAGGGCCGGAATTCACCCCTCCACTTT
once,TRBV28,11,-,TRBJ2-7,CASHMGGAQYF,TGTGCCAGCCATATGGGGGGGGCGCAGTACTTC
-,TRBV2,12,-,TRBJ1-2,CASSEQVGGYTF,TGTGCCAGCAGTGAACAGGTTGGCGGCTACACCTTC
-,TRBV15,16,TRBD1,TRBJ1-4,CATSGGLTGGDEKLFF,TGTGCCACCAGCGGAGGGCTGACAGGGGGAGATGAAAAACTGTTTTTT
few,TRBV27,16,TRBD2,TRBJ2-1,CASSKPGLAGDNEQFF,TGTGCCAGCAGTAAACCGGGACTAGCGGGAGACAATGAGCAGTTCTTC
-,TRBV5-1,15,-,TRBJ2-5,CASNWVSMGEETQYF,TGCGCCAGCAACTGGGTATCGATGGGAGAAGAGACCCAGTACTTC
-,TRBV4-3,13,-,TRBJ1-2,CASSQTPLYGYTF,TGCGCCAGCAGCCAAACCCCCCTCTATGGCTACACCTTC
-,TRBV3-1/TRBV3-2,12,-,TRBJ2-5,CASSQDRETQYF,TGTGCCAGCAGCCAAGACAGGGAGACCCAGTACTTC
-,TRBV5-1,15,TRBD2,TRBJ2-2,CASSSGGLNTGELFF,TGCGCCAGCAGCAGCGGGGGACTTAACACCGGGGAGCTGTTTTTT
-,TRBV28,12,-,TRBJ2-1,CASNGGADEQFF,TGTGCCAGTAATGGCGGGGCCGATGAGCAGTTCTTC
-,TRBV28,12,-,TRBJ1-5,CASSDSNQPQHF,TGTGCCAGCAGCGATAGCAATCAGCCCCAGCATTTT